The source of this T cell receptor beta chain is a study of cytomegalovirus exposure and HLA in healthy donors. PCR involved 60 Vbeta and 13 Jbeta primers. Only in-frame clones appear in the TCRdb table, and some are missing; sequencing was by immunoSEQ multiplex PCR. The sample yields under 90,000 clones, roughly 74% seen once. Specimen: PBMCs. This receptor was obtained from a middle-aged man in good health and CMV-seronegative.

The CDR3 loop is CASSLAGGGYEQYF. The CDR3, as DNA: TGTGCCAGCAGCTTGGCGGGCGGGGGTTACGAGCAGTACTTC. The V gene is TRBV5-6, the J gene TRBJ2-7; TRBD2 aligns across 7 bases. This CDR3 contains 14 residues. Germline values: CDR1 SGHDT, CDR2 YYEEEE. V lost 0 bases to trimming and J lost 4 bases; unmatched junction nucleotides: 4.